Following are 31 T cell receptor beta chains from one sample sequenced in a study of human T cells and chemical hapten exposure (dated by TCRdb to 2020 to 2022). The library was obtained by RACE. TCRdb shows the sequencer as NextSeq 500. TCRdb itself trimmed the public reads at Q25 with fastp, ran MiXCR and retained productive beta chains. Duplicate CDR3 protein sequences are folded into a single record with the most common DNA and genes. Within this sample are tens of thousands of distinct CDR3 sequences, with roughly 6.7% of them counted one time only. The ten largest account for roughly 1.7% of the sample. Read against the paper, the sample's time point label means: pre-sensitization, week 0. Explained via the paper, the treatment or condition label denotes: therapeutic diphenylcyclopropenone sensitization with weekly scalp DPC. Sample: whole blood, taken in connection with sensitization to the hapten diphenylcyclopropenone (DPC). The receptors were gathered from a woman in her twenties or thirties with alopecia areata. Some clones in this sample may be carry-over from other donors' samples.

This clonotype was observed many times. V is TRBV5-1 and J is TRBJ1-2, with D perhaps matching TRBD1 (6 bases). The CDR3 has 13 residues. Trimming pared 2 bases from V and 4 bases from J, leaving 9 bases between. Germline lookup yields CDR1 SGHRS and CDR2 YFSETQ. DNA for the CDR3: TGCGCCAGCAGCTTTGGACAGCTCTATGGCTACACCTTC. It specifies CASSFGQLYGYTF.

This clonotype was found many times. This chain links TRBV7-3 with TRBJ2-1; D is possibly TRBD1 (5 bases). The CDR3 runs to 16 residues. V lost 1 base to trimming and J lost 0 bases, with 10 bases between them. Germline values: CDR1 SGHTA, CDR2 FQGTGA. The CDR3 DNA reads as TGTGCCAGCAGCTTAAGTGGGGCGAGCTCCTACAATGAGCAGTTCTTC. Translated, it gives CASSLSGASSYNEQFF.

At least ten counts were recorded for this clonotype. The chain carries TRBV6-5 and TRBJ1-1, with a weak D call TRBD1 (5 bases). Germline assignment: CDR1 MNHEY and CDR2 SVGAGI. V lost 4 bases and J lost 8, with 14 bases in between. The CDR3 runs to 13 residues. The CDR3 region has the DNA TGTGCCAGCAGTTCCGGGGCCAACTTAGAAGCTTTCTTT. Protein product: CASSSGANLEAFF.

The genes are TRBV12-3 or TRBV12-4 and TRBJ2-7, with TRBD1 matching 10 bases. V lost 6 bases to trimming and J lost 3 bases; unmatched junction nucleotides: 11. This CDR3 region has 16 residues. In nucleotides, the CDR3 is TGTGCCAGCAGCCCGGAAACCGACAGGGGGCTCTACGAGCAGTACTTC. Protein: CASSPETDRGLYEQYF.

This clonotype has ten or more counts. The CDR3 nucleotides are TGCAGCGTTGTACAGGGGGGGGGCCTCAATGAGCAGTTCTTC. This translates into CSVVQGGGLNEQFF. This rearrangement joins TRBV29-1 to TRBJ2-1, with a possible D match to TRBD1 (8 bases). The CDR3 totals 14 residues. The germline V gene encodes CDR1 SQVTM and CDR2 ANQGSEA. Trimming pared 4 bases from V and 6 bases from J, leaving 16 bases between.

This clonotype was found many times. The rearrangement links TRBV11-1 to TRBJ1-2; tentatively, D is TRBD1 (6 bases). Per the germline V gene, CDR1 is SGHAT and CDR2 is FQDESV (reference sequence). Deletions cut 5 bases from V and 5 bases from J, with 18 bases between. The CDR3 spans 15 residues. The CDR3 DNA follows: TGTGCCAGCAGCGCTACAACAGGGAATTCGTATGGCTACACCTTC. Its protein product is CASSATTGNSYGYTF.

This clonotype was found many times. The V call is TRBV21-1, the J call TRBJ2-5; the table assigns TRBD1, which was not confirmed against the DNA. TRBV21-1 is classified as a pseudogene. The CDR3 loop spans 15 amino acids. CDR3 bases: TGTGCCAGCAGCATCGACAGGGGGCTGGGGGAGACCCAGTACTTC. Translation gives CASSIDRGLGETQYF.

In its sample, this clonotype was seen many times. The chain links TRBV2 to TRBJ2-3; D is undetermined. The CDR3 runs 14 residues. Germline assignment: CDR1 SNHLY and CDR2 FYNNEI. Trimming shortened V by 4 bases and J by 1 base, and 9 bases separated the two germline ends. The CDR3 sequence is CASSVVGGTDTQYF. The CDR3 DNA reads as TGTGCCAGCAGTGTAGTTGGCGGCACAGATACGCAGTATTTT.

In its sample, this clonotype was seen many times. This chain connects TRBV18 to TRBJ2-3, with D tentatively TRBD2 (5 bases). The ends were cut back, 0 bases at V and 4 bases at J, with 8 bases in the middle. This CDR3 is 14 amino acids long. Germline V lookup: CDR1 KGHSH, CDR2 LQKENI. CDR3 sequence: CASSPPAGADTQYF. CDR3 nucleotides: TGTGCCAGCTCACCACCGGCGGGCGCAGATACGCAGTATTTT.

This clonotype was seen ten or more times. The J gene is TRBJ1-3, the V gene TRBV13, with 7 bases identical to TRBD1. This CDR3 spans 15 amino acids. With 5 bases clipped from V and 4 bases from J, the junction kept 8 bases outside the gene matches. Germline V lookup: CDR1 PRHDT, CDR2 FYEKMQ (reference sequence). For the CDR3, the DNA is TGTGCCAGCAGCCCCGGGGACAGCACGGGAAACACCATATATTTT. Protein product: CASSPGDSTGNTIYF.

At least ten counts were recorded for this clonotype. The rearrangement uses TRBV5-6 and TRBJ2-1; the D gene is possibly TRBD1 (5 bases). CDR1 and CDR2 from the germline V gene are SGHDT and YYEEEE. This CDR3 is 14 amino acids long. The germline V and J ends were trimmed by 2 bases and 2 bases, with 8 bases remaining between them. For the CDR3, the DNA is TGTGCCAGCAGCTTTAGGGGAACCTACAATGAGCAGTTCTTC. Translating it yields CASSFRGTYNEQFF.

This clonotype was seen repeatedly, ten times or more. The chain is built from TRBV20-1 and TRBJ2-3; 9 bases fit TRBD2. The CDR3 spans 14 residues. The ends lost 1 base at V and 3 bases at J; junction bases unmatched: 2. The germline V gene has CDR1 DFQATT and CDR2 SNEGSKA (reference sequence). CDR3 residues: CSARGLAGTDTQYF. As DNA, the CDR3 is TGCAGTGCTAGAGGTCTAGCGGGGACAGATACGCAGTATTTT.

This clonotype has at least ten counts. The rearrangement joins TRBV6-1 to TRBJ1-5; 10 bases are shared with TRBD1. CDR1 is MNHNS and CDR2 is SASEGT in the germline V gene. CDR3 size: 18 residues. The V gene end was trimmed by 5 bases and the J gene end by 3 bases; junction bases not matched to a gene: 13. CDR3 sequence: CASSSPPSGTGVNQPQHF. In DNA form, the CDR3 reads TGTGCCAGCAGTTCACCGCCCTCAGGGACAGGGGTCAATCAGCCCCAGCATTTT.

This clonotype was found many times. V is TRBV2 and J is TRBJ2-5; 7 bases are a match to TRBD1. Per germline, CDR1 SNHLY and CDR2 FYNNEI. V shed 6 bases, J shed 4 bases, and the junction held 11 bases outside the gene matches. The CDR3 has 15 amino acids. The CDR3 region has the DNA TGTGCCAGCAGGGCACAGGGGCTGACAAGAGAGACCCAGTACTTC. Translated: CASRAQGLTRETQYF.

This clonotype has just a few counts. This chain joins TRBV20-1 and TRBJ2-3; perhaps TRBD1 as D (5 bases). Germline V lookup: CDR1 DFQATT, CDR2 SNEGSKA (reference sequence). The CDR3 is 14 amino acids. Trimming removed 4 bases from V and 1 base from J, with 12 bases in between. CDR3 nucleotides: TGCAGTGCTAAAGGGGTCTTACGCACAGATACGCAGTATTTT. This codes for CSAKGVLRTDTQYF.

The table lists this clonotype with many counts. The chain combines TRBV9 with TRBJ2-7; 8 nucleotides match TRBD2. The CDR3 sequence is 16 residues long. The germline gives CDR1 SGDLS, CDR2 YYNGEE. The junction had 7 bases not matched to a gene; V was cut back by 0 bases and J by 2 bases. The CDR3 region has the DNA TGTGCCAGCAGCGTAGCGCCTAGCGGGCCCACCTACGAGCAGTACTTC. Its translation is CASSVAPSGPTYEQYF.

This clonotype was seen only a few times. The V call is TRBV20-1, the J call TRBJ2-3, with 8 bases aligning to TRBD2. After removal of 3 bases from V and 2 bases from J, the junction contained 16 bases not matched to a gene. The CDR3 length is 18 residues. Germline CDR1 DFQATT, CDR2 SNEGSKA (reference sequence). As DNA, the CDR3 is TGCAGTGCTAGCCTCGCGGGGGGACCCCAGAGTTCCACAGATACGCAGTATTTT. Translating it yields CSASLAGGPQSSTDTQYF.

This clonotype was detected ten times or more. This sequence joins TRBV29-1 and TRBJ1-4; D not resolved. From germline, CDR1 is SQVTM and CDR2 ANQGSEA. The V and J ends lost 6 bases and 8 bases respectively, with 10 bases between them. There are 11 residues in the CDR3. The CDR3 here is CSVYSFEKLFF. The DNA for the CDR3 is TGCAGCGTGTATAGCTTCGAAAAACTGTTTTTT.

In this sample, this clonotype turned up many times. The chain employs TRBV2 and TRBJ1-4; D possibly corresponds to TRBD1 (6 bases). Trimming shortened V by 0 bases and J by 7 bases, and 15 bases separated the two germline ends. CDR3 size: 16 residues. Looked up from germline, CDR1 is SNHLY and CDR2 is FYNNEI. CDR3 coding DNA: TGTGCCAGCAGTGAAGCGCTTCAGGGGATGGGTGAAAAACTGTTTTTT. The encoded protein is CASSEALQGMGEKLFF.

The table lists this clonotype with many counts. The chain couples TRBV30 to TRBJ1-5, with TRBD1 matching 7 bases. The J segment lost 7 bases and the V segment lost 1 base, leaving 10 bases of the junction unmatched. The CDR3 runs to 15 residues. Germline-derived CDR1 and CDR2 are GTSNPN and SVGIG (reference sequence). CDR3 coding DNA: TGTGCCTGGAGTGCCTCACGACAGGGTTCACAGCCCCAGCATTTT. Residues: CAWSASRQGSQPQHF.

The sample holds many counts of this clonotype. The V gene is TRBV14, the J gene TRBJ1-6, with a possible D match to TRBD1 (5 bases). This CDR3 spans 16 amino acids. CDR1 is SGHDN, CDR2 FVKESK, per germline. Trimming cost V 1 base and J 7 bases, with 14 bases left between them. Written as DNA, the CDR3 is TGTGCCAGCAGCCAAGGCAGGGTGATGTTGAATTCACCCCTCCACTTT. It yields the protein CASSQGRVMLNSPLHF. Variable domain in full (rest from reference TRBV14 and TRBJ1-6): EAGVTQFPSHSVIEKGQTVTLRCDPISGHDNLYWYRRVMGKEIKFLLHFVKESKQDESGMPNNRFLAERTGGTYSTLKVQPAELEDSGVYFCASSQGRVMLNSPLHFGNGTRLTVT.

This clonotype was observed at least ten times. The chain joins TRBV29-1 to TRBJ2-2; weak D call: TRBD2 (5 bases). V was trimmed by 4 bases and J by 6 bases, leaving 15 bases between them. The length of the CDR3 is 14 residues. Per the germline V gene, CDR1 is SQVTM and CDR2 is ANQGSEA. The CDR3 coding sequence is TGCAGCGTTGTTGGTGGGGAGACGGCCGGGGAGCTGTTTTTT. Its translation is CSVVGGETAGELFF.

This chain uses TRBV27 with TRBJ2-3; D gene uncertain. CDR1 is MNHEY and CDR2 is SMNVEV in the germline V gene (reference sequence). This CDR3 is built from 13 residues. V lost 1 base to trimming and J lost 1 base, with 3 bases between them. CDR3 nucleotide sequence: TGTGCCAGCAGTTTATTGGGCACAGATACGCAGTATTTT. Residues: CASSLLGTDTQYF.

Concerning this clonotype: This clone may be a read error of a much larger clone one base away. This chain's CDR3 is CASSLEGYTRYF. The CDR3 bases are TGTGCCAGCAGCTTAGAGGGCTATACGCGGTATTTT. The chain joins TRBV7-9 to TRBJ2-3; the D is unclear. CDR3 length equals 12 residues. Germline V CDR1 and CDR2: SEHNR, FQNEAQ (reference sequence). Using reference TRBV7-9 and TRBJ2-3 for the parts outside the CDR3, the full variable domain is DTGVSQNPRHKITKRGQNVTFRCDPISEHNRLYWYRQTLGQGPEFLTYFQNEAQLEKSRLLSDRFSAERPKGSFSTLEIQRTEQGDSAMYLCASSLEGYTRYFGPGTRLTVL.

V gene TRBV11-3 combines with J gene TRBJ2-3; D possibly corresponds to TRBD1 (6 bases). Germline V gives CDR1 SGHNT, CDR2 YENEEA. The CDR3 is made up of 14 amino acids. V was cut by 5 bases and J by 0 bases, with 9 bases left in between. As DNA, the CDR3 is TGTGCCAGCAGCCCAGGGGAAAGCACAGATACGCAGTATTTT. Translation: CASSPGESTDTQYF.

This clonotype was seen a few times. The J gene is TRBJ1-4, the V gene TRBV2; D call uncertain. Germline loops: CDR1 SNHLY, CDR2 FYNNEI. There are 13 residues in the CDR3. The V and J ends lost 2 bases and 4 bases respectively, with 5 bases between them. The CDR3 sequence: CASSEQSNEKLFF. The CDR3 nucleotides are TGTGCCAGCAGTGAACAAAGTAATGAAAAACTGTTTTTT.

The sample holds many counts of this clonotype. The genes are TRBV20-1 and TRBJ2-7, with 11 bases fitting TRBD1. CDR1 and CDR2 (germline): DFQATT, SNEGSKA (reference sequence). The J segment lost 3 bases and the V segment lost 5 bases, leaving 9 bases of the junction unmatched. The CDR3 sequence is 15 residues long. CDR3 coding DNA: TGCAGTGCTGACTCCGGGACAGGGGGATTCTACGAGCAGTACTTC. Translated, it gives CSADSGTGGFYEQYF.

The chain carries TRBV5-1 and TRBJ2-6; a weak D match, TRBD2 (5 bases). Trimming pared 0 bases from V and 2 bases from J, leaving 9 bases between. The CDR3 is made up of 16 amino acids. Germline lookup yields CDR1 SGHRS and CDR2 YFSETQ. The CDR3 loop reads CASSLGARAGANVLTF. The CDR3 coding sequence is TGCGCCAGCAGCTTGGGGGCGAGGGCTGGGGCCAACGTCCTGACTTTC.

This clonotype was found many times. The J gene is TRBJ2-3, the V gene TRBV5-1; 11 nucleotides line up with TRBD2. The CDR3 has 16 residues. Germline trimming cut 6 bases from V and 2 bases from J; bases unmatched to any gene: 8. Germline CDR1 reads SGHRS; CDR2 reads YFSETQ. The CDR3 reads CASTLLAGATTDTQYF. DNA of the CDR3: TGCGCCAGCACCCTACTAGCGGGGGCGACCACAGATACGCAGTATTTT.

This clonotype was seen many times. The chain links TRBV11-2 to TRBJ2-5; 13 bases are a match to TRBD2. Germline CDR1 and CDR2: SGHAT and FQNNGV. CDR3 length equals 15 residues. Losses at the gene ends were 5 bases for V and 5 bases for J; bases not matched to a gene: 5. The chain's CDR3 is CASSPGLAGVETQYF. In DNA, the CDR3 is TGTGCCAGCAGCCCCGGACTAGCGGGGGTTGAGACCCAGTACTTC.

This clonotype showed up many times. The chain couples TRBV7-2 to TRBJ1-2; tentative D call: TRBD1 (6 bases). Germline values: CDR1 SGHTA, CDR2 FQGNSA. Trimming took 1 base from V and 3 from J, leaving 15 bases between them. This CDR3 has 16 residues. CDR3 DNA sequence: TGTGCCAGCAGCTTAGGGGGGCTGGGACAAGACTATGGCTACACCTTC. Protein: CASSLGGLGQDYGYTF.